This is a list of T cell receptor beta chains from one sample in a study of shared clonotypes between healthy human individuals. The table came from immunoSEQ multiplex PCR; TCRdb's copy has only in-frame clones and leaves some out. This table holds just over 2,000,000 clones, roughly 95% found once. Sequencing was done on a sample of naive CD8+ T cells sorted from blood. The receptor set was obtained from a man aged 18 to 35 in good health. Both conserved end residues are part of each CDR3. The D gene is left open where the match is weak. Clone size is shown for a subset of rows, as once, few, many or a class of expanded clone.

>.|TRBJ2-1|.|15|TRBV4-1
TGCGCCAGCAGCCAAATGGGTAGCTCCTACAATGAGCAGTTCTTC
CASSQMGSSYNEQFF
>.|TRBJ2-3|.|13|TRBV27
TGTGCCAGCAGTTTTAACATTGGAGATACGCAGTATTTT
CASSFNIGDTQYF
>TRBD2|TRBJ2-3|.|16|TRBV4-3
TGCGCCAGCAGCCTAGGACTAGCGGGGAACACAGATACGCAGTATTTT
CASSLGLAGNTDTQYF
>.|TRBJ2-3|.|12|TRBV5-6
TGTGCCAGCAGCTTGTTTGGGGGTACGCAGTATTTT
CASSLFGGTQYF
>.|TRBJ2-5|.|16|TRBV27
TGTGCCAGCAGTTTCGCGGCAGGGGAGTACCAAGAGACCCAGTACTTC
CASSFAAGEYQETQYF
>TRBD2|TRBJ2-7|.|16|TRBV7-2
TGTGCCAGCAGCTTAGCGCTCCGGGGGGTCCCCTACGAGCAGTACTTC
CASSLALRGVPYEQYF
>.|TRBJ1-1|.|13|TRBV7-9
TGTGCCAGCACCGCGGACGGGAACACTGAAGCTTTCTTT
CASTADGNTEAFF
>TRBD1|TRBJ1-1|.|14|TRBV28
TGTGCCAGCAGTCTACAGGGGTGGGACACTGAAGCTTTCTTT
CASSLQGWDTEAFF
>.|TRBJ2-5|.|14|TRBV13
TGTGCCAGCAGTCGGAGGGCGGGGATGGAGACCCAGTACTTC
CASSRRAGMETQYF
>.|TRBJ2-5|.|14|TRBV7-9
TGTGCCAGCAGCTTTATTGGCGCCCAAGAGACCCAGTACTTC
CASSFIGAQETQYF
>TRBD1|TRBJ2-7|.|15|TRBV9
TGTGCCAGCAGCCCCACGGCAGGGGGCGGTTACGAGCAGTACTTC
CASSPTAGGGYEQYF
>.|TRBJ2-1|.|11|TRBV2
TGTGCCAGACATGGGGGGAATGAGCAGTTCTTC
CARHGGNEQFF
>.|TRBJ1-6|.|13|TRBV28
TGTGCCAGCAGTCTTCGGACAGATTCACCCCTCCACTTT
CASSLRTDSPLHF
>.|TRBJ1-2|.|14|TRBV5-6
TGTGCCAGCAGCTTGGCTAGGTACACTAATGGCTACACCTTC
CASSLARYTNGYTF
>TRBD1|TRBJ2-7|.|14|TRBV13
TGTGCCAGCAGCTCGACAGGGGGCGCGGACGAGCAGTACTTC
CASSSTGGADEQYF
>.|TRBJ1-1|.|14|TRBV9
TGTGCCAGCAGCGTAGTGAGGGGAAACACTGAAGCTTTCTTT
CASSVVRGNTEAFF
>.|TRBJ1-1|.|12|TRBV7-9
TGTGCCAGCAGCACTAGACTTGCTGAAGCTTTCTTT
CASSTRLAEAFF
>.|TRBJ1-1|.|16|TRBV2
TGTGCCAGCAGTGAACCTAAGGACAGAATGAACACTGAAGCTTTCTTT
CASSEPKDRMNTEAFF
>.|TRBJ2-1|.|13|TRBV12-5
TGTGCTAGTGGTTTGGTACTCTACAATGAGCAGTTCTTC
CASGLVLYNEQFF
>.|TRBJ2-7|.|14|TRBV29-1
TGCAGCGTTGAAATCCCGGGTTCGGCCTACGAGCAGTACTTC
CSVEIPGSAYEQYF
>TRBD2|TRBJ2-7|.|16|TRBV11-2
TGTGCCAGCAGCCTTAGCGGGGGGGGAGTAATTTACGAGCAGTACTTC
CASSLSGGGVIYEQYF
>.|TRBJ1-1|.|13|TRBV6-6
TGTGCCAGCAGTTACTCGGGTATCTCTGAAGCTTTCTTT
CASSYSGISEAFF
>TRBD2|TRBJ2-2|once|13|TRBV27
TGTGCCAGCTCCCTAGCGGACACCGGGGAGCTGTTTTTT
CASSLADTGELFF
>TRBD2|TRBJ2-7|.|14|TRBV9
TGTGCCAGCAGCTTCGGACTAGCGGCCTACGAGCAGTACTTC
CASSFGLAAYEQYF
>.|TRBJ2-3|once|11|TRBV5-6
TGTGCCAGCAGCTTGGAAGGTACGCAGTATTTT
CASSLEGTQYF
>.|TRBJ2-7|.|12|TRBV14
TGTGCCAGCAGCCAAGGACCCTACGAGCAGTACTTC
CASSQGPYEQYF
>TRBD2|TRBJ2-7|few|16|TRBV5-6
TGTGCCAGCAGCTTGTCCTTCGGACTAGAGGTTTACGAGCAGTACTTC
CASSLSFGLEVYEQYF
>.|TRBJ2-7|.|14|TRBV5-6
TGTGCCAGCAGCCCCGGGGCGGGCATCTACGAGCAGTACTTC
CASSPGAGIYEQYF
>TRBD2|TRBJ2-1|.|17|TRBV10-1
TGCGCCAGCAGCTCAGGACTAGCGGGAGTACCCTACAATGAGCAGTTCTTC
CASSSGLAGVPYNEQFF
>.|TRBJ1-2|.|13|TRBV5-6
TGTGCCAGCAGCTTGGGGGGGTCCTATGGCTACACCTTC
CASSLGGSYGYTF
>TRBD2|TRBJ2-7|.|18|TRBV11-2
TGTGCCAGCCGCCTCAGCCTCTCCGGGACTAGCCAATCCTACGAGCAGTACTTC
CASRLSLSGTSQSYEQYF
>TRBD1|TRBJ1-2|.|14|TRBV2
TGTGCCAGCAGTGATCAGGAAACAGGGGAAGGCTACACCTTC
CASSDQETGEGYTF